Below, 16 T cell receptor beta chains from the same sample are listed, as sequenced in a study of CD4+ T cells in melanoma. Some clones are missing from TCRdb's copy, which holds only in-frame ones; the method was immunoSEQ multiplex PCR. The sample has 50,000 or so clones; about 88% are singletons. Sequencing used peripheral blood. The receptor set was obtained from a human donor with melanoma.

The chain has TRBV27 and TRBJ2-7; 7 bases line up with TRBD1. CDR1 and CDR2 (germline): MNHEY, SMNVEV (reference sequence). V was clipped by 6 bases and J by 3 bases; unmatched bases: 11. The length of the CDR3 is 15 residues. In DNA, the CDR3 is TGTGCCAGCAGCCCTGCCGGGACAGCGGACTACGAGCAGTACTTC. It yields the protein CASSPAGTADYEQYF.

The chain recombines TRBV5-4 with TRBJ1-1, with 7 nucleotides matching TRBD1. The J segment lost 1 base and the V segment lost 2 bases, leaving 2 bases of the junction unmatched. The germline V gene has CDR1 SGHNT and CDR2 YYREEE (reference sequence). The CDR3 has 14 amino acids. CDR3 DNA sequence: TGTGCCAGCAGCTTTCGGACAGGGAACACTGAAGCTTTCTTT. This translates into CASSFRTGNTEAFF.

The chain couples TRBV18 to TRBJ2-6; no clear D gene. This CDR3 has 15 amino acids. Germline V gene lookup returns CDR1 KGHSH and CDR2 LQKENI. The V gene lost 3 bases and the J gene lost 1 base, with 7 bases spanning the gap. The CDR3: CASSPPVSGANVLTF. The DNA of the CDR3 is TGTGCCAGCTCACCGCCGGTTTCTGGGGCCAACGTCCTGACTTTC.

This clone occurred a few times. The chain recombines TRBV30 with TRBJ2-7; TRBD1 matches 8 bases. The CDR3 covers 13 residues. Trimming cost V 4 bases and J 3 bases; bases outside gene matches: 5. Germline V CDR1 and CDR2: GTSNPN, SVGIG (reference sequence). The CDR3 protein is CAWTRQGIYEQYF. The DNA of the CDR3 is TGTGCCTGGACCCGACAGGGGATCTACGAGCAGTACTTC.

The V gene is TRBV28, the J gene TRBJ1-6, with a tentative D call TRBD1 (5 bases). There are 16 residues in the CDR3. CDR1 MDHEN and CDR2 SYDVKM come from the germline V gene. Deletions cut 7 bases from V and 0 bases from J, with 13 bases between. The DNA for the CDR3 is TGTGCCAGCACCCCGGAGGGGAGCTCCTATAATTCACCCCTCCACTTT. Amino acid sequence: CASTPEGSSYNSPLHF.

This chain connects TRBV5-1 to TRBJ1-1; 7 bases align to TRBD1. This CDR3 region has 13 residues. After removal of 4 bases from V and 10 bases from J, the junction contained 10 bases not matched to a gene. Germline V gives CDR1 SGHRS, CDR2 YFSETQ. The CDR3 nucleotides read TGCGCCAGCAGCGGGACAGACCCCCGGGGAGCTTTCTTT. Protein: CASSGTDPRGAFF.

This clone was seen a single time. The V and J genes are TRBV4-3 and TRBJ2-7, with D hard to call. V lost 0 bases and J 5 bases, leaving 17 bases between the germline ends. The CDR3 is 16 amino acids. The V gene's germline CDR1 is LGHNA and CDR2 YSLEER. CDR3 nucleotides: TGCGCCAGCAGCCAAGAGCCCAGGTGGAAAGTTCACGAGCAGTACTTC. It encodes CASSQEPRWKVHEQYF.

J is TRBJ1-2 and V is TRBV11-2; TRBD1 aligns across 7 bases. CDR3 length equals 14 residues. CDR1 SGHAT and CDR2 FQNNGV come from the germline V gene. With V trimmed by 5 bases and J by 8 bases, 11 bases remained unmatched. The CDR3 is CASSRGGSLTGYTF. CDR3 DNA: TGTGCCAGCAGCCGAGGGGGCAGTCTAACCGGCTACACCTTC. The variable domain in full, completed from reference TRBV11-2 and TRBJ1-2, reads EAGVAQSPRYKIIEKRQSVAFWCNPISGHATLYWYQQILGQGPKLLIQFQNNGVVDDSQLPKDRFSAERLKGVDSTLKIQPAKLEDSAVYLCASSRGGSLTGYTFGSGTRLTVV.

The rearrangement links TRBV7-3 to TRBJ1-1, with no clear D. CDR3 length: 11 residues. The V gene's germline CDR1 is SGHTA and CDR2 FQGTGA. Between the trimmed V and J ends, which lost 2 bases and 4 bases, there was a span of 2 bases. The CDR3: CASSLVTEAFF. The CDR3 coding sequence is TGTGCCAGCAGCTTAGTCACTGAAGCTTTCTTT.

The V gene is TRBV6-6, the J gene TRBJ2-5, with D perhaps TRBD2 (6 bases). The V end was cut by 8 bases, the J end by 5 bases, with 12 bases between. Germline CDR1 and CDR2: MNHNY and SVGAGI (reference sequence). The CDR3 contains 12 residues. This chain's CDR3 is CASGPSDETQYF. The CDR3 DNA reads as TGTGCCAGCGGACCTAGCGACGAGACCCAGTACTTC.

The chain uses TRBV4-1 and TRBJ1-5, with TRBD1 identical over 7 bases. CDR1 is MGHRA, CDR2 YSYEKL, per germline. The CDR3 runs to 15 residues. V trimming: 0 bases; J trimming: 6 bases; junction bases outside the gene matches: 5. The CDR3 here is CASSQESGGGQPQHF. In nucleotides, the CDR3 is TGCGCCAGCAGCCAAGAGTCAGGGGGTGGTCAGCCCCAGCATTTT.

The V call is TRBV19, the J call TRBJ2-2, with no clear D. Germline V gene lookup returns CDR1 LNHDA and CDR2 SQIVND (reference sequence). Trimming removed 5 bases from V and 1 base from J, with 5 bases in between. The CDR3 loop spans 13 amino acids. In nucleotides, the CDR3 is TGTGCCAGTAGTGAACAGAACACCGGGGAGCTGTTTTTT. Its translation: CASSEQNTGELFF.

V usage is TRBV5-8 and J usage is TRBJ2-1, with TRBD2 matching over 13 bases. The length of the CDR3 is 17 residues. Germline loops: CDR1 SGHTS, CDR2 YDEGEE. Trimming at V came to 0 bases and at J to 5 bases, leaving 5 bases not matched to a gene. The DNA for the CDR3 is TGTGCCAGCAGCTTGGCCATACTAGCGGGGGGGGACAATGAGCAGTTCTTC. It encodes CASSLAILAGGDNEQFF.

V gene TRBV9 combines with J gene TRBJ2-3; 7 bases are a match to TRBD1. Trimming cost V 6 bases and J 9 bases; bases outside gene matches: 7. The CDR3 has 12 residues. Per germline, CDR1 SGDLS and CDR2 YYNGEE. The CDR3 coding sequence is TGTGCCAGCACCCGGGACAGTAGAACGCAGTATTTT. It encodes CASTRDSRTQYF.

J is TRBJ2-1 and V is TRBV28, with TRBD2 matching over 10 bases. The CDR3 consists of 17 residues. The germline gives CDR1 MDHEN, CDR2 SYDVKM. The V segment lost 5 bases and the J segment 5 bases; nucleotides outside the gene matches: 12. CDR3 in amino acids: CASSPQGIAGGHNEQFF. CDR3 nucleotides: TGTGCCAGCAGTCCCCAGGGGATAGCGGGGGGTCACAATGAGCAGTTCTTC.

J is TRBJ2-7 and V is TRBV25-1; weak D call: TRBD1 (6 bases). Per the germline V gene, CDR1 is MGHDK and CDR2 is SYGVNS. This CDR3 region has 15 residues. Trimming removed 3 bases at V and 2 bases at J, with 14 bases between. CDR3 sequence (DNA): TGTGCCAGCAGTGATGAGGGTCAGGGGCCCTACGAGCAGTACTTC. As protein: CASSDEGQGPYEQYF.